This TCR beta chain was captured by sequencing in a study of blood T cell repertoires in COVID-19. Overall study: The United States, Italy and Spain were the sources of the acute and convalescent COVID-19 samples. PBMCs, B-cell-depleted T cells, or T cells provided the cDNA or gDNA that made up the material.

While infection was still active, Seattle patients were enrolled and then followed longitudinally. TCRdb's copy holds only in-frame clones and misses some; the assay was immunoSEQ multiplex PCR. The sample yields some 290,000 clones, 75% to 90% seen once. This TCR was sampled from a woman younger than 45 with COVID-19, enrolled during active disease. The sample comprised peripheral blood.

CDR3: CASSIEIGGKRSNEQFF. The CDR3, as DNA: TGTGCCAGTAGTATAGAGATCGGCGGGAAAAGAAGTAATGAGCAGTTCTTC. J is TRBJ2-1 and V is TRBV19; D is perhaps TRBD2 (6 bases). The CDR3 runs 17 residues. Deletions cut 0 bases from V and 7 bases from J, with 19 bases between. Germline V gene lookup returns CDR1 LNHDA and CDR2 SQIVND (reference sequence). Together with reference TRBV19 and TRBJ2-1, the CDR3 gives the full variable domain: DGGITQSPKYLFRKEGQNVTLSCEQNLNHDAMYWYRQDPGQGLRLIYYSQIVNDFQKGDIAEGYSVSREKKESFPLTVTSAQKNPTAFYLCASSIEIGGKRSNEQFFGPGTRLTVL.